The 6 T cell receptor beta chains in this list originate from one sample, sequenced in a study of cytomegalovirus exposure and HLA in healthy donors (dated by TCRdb to the late 2010s). Preparation of the library involved the immunoSEQ multiplex PCR assay. For the multiplex PCR, a mixture combining 60 forward primers for TCR Vbeta segments and 13 reverse primers for TCR Jbeta segments was used. TCRdb carries this immuneACCESS record with in-frame sequences only. Its versions omit some clonotypes, under half of them owing to an unresolved V gene in the studies checked, with the rest unexplained. The sample records a few hundred thousand clones, 70% to 85% of which are singletons. 2.5% to 3% of the sample is taken by the ten largest. Sequences were obtained from PBMCs. Receptors were obtained from a woman in her sixties in good health and CMV-seropositive.

V gene TRBV6-1 combines with J gene TRBJ2-5; 7 nucleotides align to TRBD2. The CDR3 spans 14 residues. The ends lost 6 bases at V and 7 bases at J; junction bases unmatched: 11. The V gene's germline CDR1 is MNHNS and CDR2 SASEGT. The CDR3 region is CASSGSGGEGTQYF. The CDR3 region has the DNA TGTGCCAGCAGCGGCAGTGGGGGGGAGGGGACCCAGTACTTC.

This chain uses TRBV30 with TRBJ2-1; 8 nucleotides agree with TRBD1. Germline assignment: CDR1 GTSNPN and CDR2 SVGIG (reference sequence). V was pared by 3 bases and J by 7 bases, with 5 bases of the junction left unmatched. This CDR3 region has 13 residues. CDR3 in amino acids: CAWRRQGTNEQFF. The CDR3 DNA reads TGTGCCTGGAGGAGACAGGGGACAAATGAGCAGTTCTTC.

This clone was detected only once. The V gene is TRBV5-1, the J gene TRBJ1-6; D uncertain. Germline V gene sequence: CDR1 SGHRS, CDR2 YFSETQ. The CDR3 has 15 amino acids. V lost 0 bases to trimming and J lost 6 bases, with 10 bases between them. CDR3 coding DNA: TGCGCCAGCAGCTTGGAATTCCGGGTTAATTCACCCCTCCACTTT. This sequence encodes CASSLEFRVNSPLHF.

The V and J genes are TRBV5-4 and TRBJ2-7, with 14 nucleotides matching TRBD2. The V and J ends lost 2 bases and 3 bases, in that order; junction bases with no gene match: 4. Germline CDR1 reads SGHNT; CDR2 reads YYREEE (reference sequence). This CDR3 region has 16 residues. CDR3 nucleotide sequence: TGTGCCAGCAGCTTTTGGACTAGCGGGAGGAGCTACGAGCAGTACTTC. Translating it yields CASSFWTSGRSYEQYF.

V gene TRBV4-2 combines with J gene TRBJ2-5; D possibly corresponds to TRBD2 (5 bases). Germline assignment: CDR1 LGHNA and CDR2 YNFKEQ. The CDR3 length is 13 residues. Trimming stripped 1 base from V and 4 bases from J, with 7 bases between. The CDR3 protein is CASSQGAVETQYF. DNA of the CDR3: TGTGCCAGCAGCCAAGGAGCGGTAGAGACCCAGTACTTC.

The V call is TRBV19, the J call TRBJ2-5; tentative D call: TRBD2 (7 bases). Trimming shortened V by 7 bases and J by 1 base, and 22 bases separated the two germline ends. This CDR3 has 17 amino acids. From germline, CDR1 is LNHDA and CDR2 SQIVND (reference sequence). The CDR3 protein is CASTPLGGRVCQETQYF. The CDR3 region has the DNA TGTGCCAGTACCCCTCTGGGGGGGCGGGTCTGCCAAGAGACCCAGTACTTC.